Listed below are T cell receptor beta chains from one sample, sequenced in a study of blood T cell repertoires in COVID-19. Repertoires were generated with immunoSEQ multiplex PCR, while TCRdb's copy carries only in-frame clones and drops some. Of under 130,000 clones listed, around 81% were seen once; the top ten hold 8.5% to 9.5%. Sequencing used peripheral blood. Every receptor here comes from a woman in her 70s with acute or convalescent COVID-19. Both conserved end residues are part of each CDR3. The D gene is left open where the match is weak. A row's size may be missing; if present it is once, few, many or a size class.

j_call: TRBJ1-2; cdr3_length: 15; v_call: TRBV28; d_call: NA; clone_size: NA; cdr3_aa: CASATTWTASYGYTF; cdr3_nt: TGTGCCAGCGCAACGACCTGGACAGCGTCCTATGGCTACACCTTC
j_call: TRBJ1-1; cdr3_length: 15; v_call: TRBV19; d_call: NA; clone_size: NA; cdr3_aa: CASSIDRALNTEAFF; cdr3_nt: TGTGCCAGTAGTATTGACAGAGCCCTGAACACTGAAGCTTTCTTT
j_call: TRBJ1-1; cdr3_length: 16; v_call: TRBV28; d_call: NA; clone_size: NA; cdr3_aa: CASSLGYRGEKTEAFF; cdr3_nt: TGTGCCAGCAGTTTAGGGTATCGGGGGGAAAAAACTGAAGCTTTCTTT
j_call: TRBJ1-1; cdr3_length: 16; v_call: TRBV27; d_call: TRBD1; clone_size: NA; cdr3_aa: CASSLGTGVGFSEAFF; cdr3_nt: TGTGCCAGCAGTTTAGGGACAGGGGTCGGCTTTTCTGAAGCTTTCTTT
j_call: TRBJ2-5; cdr3_length: 13; v_call: TRBV28; d_call: NA; clone_size: NA; cdr3_aa: CASRRWREETQYF; cdr3_nt: TGTGCCAGCAGGAGATGGAGAGAAGAGACCCAGTACTTC
j_call: TRBJ1-4; cdr3_length: 15; v_call: TRBV19; d_call: NA; clone_size: once; cdr3_aa: CASSIAARASEKLFF; cdr3_nt: TGTGCCAGTAGTATAGCAGCCCGAGCGTCTGAAAAACTGTTTTTT
j_call: TRBJ2-2; cdr3_length: 14; v_call: TRBV7-9; d_call: NA; clone_size: NA; cdr3_aa: CASRESPDTGELFF; cdr3_nt: TGTGCCAGCAGGGAGAGCCCGGACACCGGGGAGCTGTTTTTT
j_call: TRBJ2-5; cdr3_length: 16; v_call: TRBV6-2/TRBV6-3; d_call: TRBD1; clone_size: NA; cdr3_aa: CASSTVGQGKKETQYF; cdr3_nt: TGTGCCAGCAGTACCGTCGGACAGGGCAAGAAGGAGACCCAGTACTTC
j_call: TRBJ2-6; cdr3_length: 14; v_call: TRBV19; d_call: NA; clone_size: NA; cdr3_aa: CASSIRSGANVLTF; cdr3_nt: TGTGCCAGTAGTATTAGATCTGGGGCCAACGTCCTGACTTTC
j_call: TRBJ2-7; cdr3_length: 14; v_call: TRBV9; d_call: NA; clone_size: NA; cdr3_aa: CASSVGGSPREQYF; cdr3_nt: TGTGCCAGCAGCGTAGGCGGCAGTCCACGCGAGCAGTACTTC